This TCR beta chain was recorded in a study of a mutant IDH1 vaccine in newly diagnosed glioma. In the study overall: Vaccination followed radiotherapy alone by 4-6 weeks, or accompanied temozolomide cycles. Treated patients had a mean age of about 40 years and an approximately 60% male, 37.5% female split.

The assay was immunoSEQ multiplex PCR, and TCRdb's table has in-frame clones only and misses some. The sample has fewer than 45,000 clones, 75% to 95% seen once. The time point here: week 23, last vaccination. What each vaccine dose contained was 300 ug of mutant IDH1 20-mer peptide, accompanied by topical imiquimod. Diagnosis in the donors showed new WHO grade 3 or 4 astrocytomas that were IDH1-mutant and ATRX-lost. On this clone: What it binds is not known.

The receptor was isolated from a man in his fifties or sixties with glioma. The source was PBMCs, collected from a glioma patient whose treatment included an IDH1 peptide vaccine.

The CDR3 sequence: CASSTFRDRPSEAFF. CDR3 nucleotide sequence: TGTGCCAGTAGTACATTCCGGGACAGACCTTCTGAAGCTTTCTTT. V gene TRBV19 combines with J gene TRBJ1-1; 7 bases are shared with TRBD1. CDR1 is LNHDA and CDR2 is SQIVND in the germline V gene (reference sequence). The CDR3 loop spans 15 amino acids. V dropped 4 bases and J dropped 6; count of bases not matched to a gene: 11. Drawing the rest from reference TRBV19 and TRBJ1-1, the complete variable domain is DGGITQSPKYLFRKEGQNVTLSCEQNLNHDAMYWYRQDPGQGLRLIYYSQIVNDFQKGDIAEGYSVSREKKESFPLTVTSAQKNPTAFYLCASSTFRDRPSEAFFGQGTRLTVV.